This T cell receptor (beta chain) is drawn from a study of regulatory T cells in long-lasting Graves disease. Background on the study: The study enrolled newly diagnosed Graves' patients on antithyroid drugs under 3 months.

This clonotype was seen ten or more times. Assembly of TCR beta libraries relied on iRepertoire HTBI primers together with Arm-PCR of CDR3 regions. Each CDR3 protein gets one entry after TCRdb re-called the multiplex PCR reads with MiXCR. Of roughly 380,000 distinct CDR3 sequences listed, approximately 15% are singletons. The time point is: newly diagnosed GD, antithyroid drugs for less than 3 months. Isolated PBMC RNA provided the starting material for the TCR library. Germline CDR1 and CDR2: SNHLY and FYNNEI. This CDR3 comprises 15 residues. V lost 4 bases to trimming and J lost 0 bases, with 10 bases between them. These data also featured in a second study, about T cells in Graves' hyperthyroidism and ophthalmopathy.

This chain connects TRBV2 to TRBJ1-5; D is undetermined. The sequenced sample was peripheral blood mononuclear cells (PBMCs), obtained at new diagnosis, from a patient treated with antithyroid drugs. The TCR comes from a man in his forties or fifties with Graves disease. CDR3 nucleotides: TGTGCCAGCAGTGGATCAGTTTATAGCAATCAGCCCCAGCATTTT. Translated, it gives CASSGSVYSNQPQHF.